The next 12 T cell receptor beta chains were all read from a single sample in a study of molecular identifiers for immune sequencing clone quantification. MiXCR was run by TCRdb on the PCR reads, yielding one entry per CDR3 protein. The table records 45,000 to 55,000 distinct CDR3 sequences, roughly a third of them present only once. What was sequenced was naive CD8+ T cells from blood, with Jurkat cell RNA spiked in. Subset noted: FACS-sorted CD8+CD4-CCR7+CD45RA+ naive T cells. The origin of the receptors is a human donor in good health. Some libraries in this study had Jurkat cell RNA spiked in.

This clonotype was counted ten times or more. The J gene is TRBJ2-1, the V gene TRBV7-2; unclear D gene. The length of the CDR3 is 14 residues. The germline V gene encodes CDR1 SGHTA and CDR2 FQGNSA. V lost 1 base, J lost 3 bases, and 7 bases lay in between. CDR3 nucleotides: TGTGCCAGCAGCTTAGGCGGAGACTACAATGAGCAGTTCTTC. Its translation is CASSLGGDYNEQFF.

This clonotype has ten or more counts. This chain connects TRBV21-1 to TRBJ2-4. TRBV21-1 is reported as a pseudogene. The CDR3 consists of 18 residues. This chain's CDR3 is CASSKARDSRGAKNIQYF. CDR3 coding DNA: TGTGCCAGCAGCAAAGCGCGAGACTCAAGAGGAGCCAAAAACATTCAGTACTTC.

Worth noting for this clonotype: This may stem from a read error, because a much larger clone lies one nucleotide away. The chain combines TRBV28 with TRBJ1-1; D is undetermined. The ends were cut back, 5 bases at V and 7 bases at J, with 32 bases in the middle. Germline CDR1 reads MDHEN; CDR2 reads SYDVKM. The CDR3 extends over 19 amino acids. CDR3 sequence: CASSPLTFDPGWTDIEAFF. Written as DNA, the CDR3 is TGTGCCAGCAGTCCACTTACTTTTGACCCTGGGTGGACTGACATTGAAGCTTTCTTT.

About this clonotype: One base away lies a much larger clone, so this may be a sequencing read error. The gene calls are TRBV29-1 and TRBJ2-7; a weak D match, TRBD1 (7 bases). CDR1 and CDR2 (germline): SQVTM, ANQGSEA. This CDR3 comprises 13 residues. For the CDR3, the DNA is TGCAGCGTTGAAGATGGAGGGGGCGGCGAGCAGGACTTC. It yields the protein CSVEDGGGGEQDF.

Of note for this clonotype: A much larger clone differs by one base, so this may be a read error. The chain has TRBV9 and TRBJ2-4, with D maybe TRBD1 (6 bases). The CDR3 has 16 amino acids. The germline gives CDR1 SGDLS, CDR2 YYNGEE. The CDR3 sequence is CAGSFSPGVAKNIQYF. The CDR3 coding sequence is TGTGCCGGCAGCTTTTCACCAGGGGTAGCCAAAAACATTCAGTACTTC.

Regarding this clonotype: The CDR3 carries no conserved terminal phenylalanine or tryptophan, so it likely arises from a read error. It is unclear where the CDR3 begins or ends on the DNA, so no DNA is shown, and the CDR3 is as TCRdb lists it. The rearrangement joins TRBV27 to TRBJ1-1; the DNA was not used to check the table's D call, TRBD1. Germline-derived CDR1 and CDR2 are MNHEY and SMNVEV (reference sequence). The CDR3 is made up of 14 amino acids, end residues included. CDR3: CASSLSQGATEASL.

Regarding this clonotype: The junction does not match germline at one end; this may be a read error. The V call is TRBV4-2, the J call TRBJ1-2, with D hard to call. The CDR3 is 13 amino acids. From germline, CDR1 is LGHNA and CDR2 YNFKEQ. The CDR3 region has the DNA TGTGCCAGCCGCCACGGCAACGATTATGGCTACACCTTC. It encodes CASRHGNDYGYTF.

The rearrangement joins TRBV9 to TRBJ2-1, with D tentatively TRBD2 (6 bases). The V end was cut by 6 bases, the J end by 0 bases, with 13 bases between. CDR1 is SGDLS, CDR2 YYNGEE, per germline. The CDR3 contains 15 residues. CDR3 loop: CASTLGGYSYNEQFF. In DNA, the CDR3 is TGTGCCAGCACCCTGGGGGGATACTCCTACAATGAGCAGTTCTTC.

In the case of this clonotype: Since a much larger clone is just one base distant, this may be a read error. This CDR3 is CASSQDARRAQPQQF. The CDR3 DNA reads as TGCGCCAGCAGCCAAGATGCCAGGAGAGCCCAGCCCCAGCAATTT. The chain uses TRBV4-3 and TRBJ1-5; D is ambiguous. The germline CDR1 and CDR2 sequences are LGHNA and YSLEER. The CDR3 loop spans 15 amino acids.

This clonotype showed up many times. This rearrangement joins TRBV25-1 to TRBJ2-5; D remains ambiguous. Deletions cut 8 bases from V and 4 bases from J, with 8 bases between. Germline V CDR1 and CDR2: MGHDK, SYGVNS. This CDR3 is 11 amino acids long. The CDR3 loop reads CASHLRETQYF. CDR3 DNA: TGTGCCAGCCATTTGCGAGAGACCCAGTACTTC.

The chain employs TRBV27 and TRBJ2-3; no reliable D call. V was cut by 2 bases and J by 0 bases, with 6 bases left in between. Germline CDR1 and CDR2: MNHEY and SMNVEV (reference sequence). This CDR3 contains 14 residues. The DNA for the CDR3 is TGTGCCAGCAGTTTAGCCAGGAGCACAGATACGCAGTATTTT. As protein: CASSLARSTDTQYF.

Comment on this clonotype: This clone may be a read error of a much larger clone one base away. The V and J genes are TRBV28 and TRBJ2-1; 7 bases match TRBD2. This CDR3 is 15 amino acids long. Germline assignment: CDR1 MDHEN and CDR2 SYDVKM. Written as DNA, the CDR3 is TGTGCCAGCAGTATACTAGCGTCCTCCTACAATGAGCGGTTCTTC. This encodes CASSILASSYNERFF.